The source of this T cell receptor beta chain is a study of T cell responses to AZD1222 COVID-19 vaccine. Regarding the study as a whole: Possibly, clonal diversity was underestimated; donors were largely white British and included more females. Repertoire samples came only from after the peak T cell response. Regions 160-218 and 743-854 held dominance among vaccine-associated CD4 TCRs, which spanned spike.

TCRdb keeps only in-frame clones here, not all; method: immunoSEQ multiplex PCR. The repertoire holds some 90,000 clones, with approximately 86% as singletons. The germline V gene encodes CDR1 PRHDT and CDR2 FYEKMQ (reference sequence). V lost 4 bases to trimming and J lost 8 bases; unmatched junction nucleotides: 9. This CDR3 comprises 15 residues. Concerning this clone: Its cognate antigen is unknown.

This clonotype originated in an adult in good health. The material sequenced was peripheral blood, taken on day 0 of AZD1222 vaccination. The chain uses TRBV13 and TRBJ2-1; 9 bases align to TRBD1. The CDR3 DNA reads TGTGCCAGCAGCTCGGGACAGGGAGGACCTTATGAGCAGTTCTTC. It specifies CASSSGQGGPYEQFF.